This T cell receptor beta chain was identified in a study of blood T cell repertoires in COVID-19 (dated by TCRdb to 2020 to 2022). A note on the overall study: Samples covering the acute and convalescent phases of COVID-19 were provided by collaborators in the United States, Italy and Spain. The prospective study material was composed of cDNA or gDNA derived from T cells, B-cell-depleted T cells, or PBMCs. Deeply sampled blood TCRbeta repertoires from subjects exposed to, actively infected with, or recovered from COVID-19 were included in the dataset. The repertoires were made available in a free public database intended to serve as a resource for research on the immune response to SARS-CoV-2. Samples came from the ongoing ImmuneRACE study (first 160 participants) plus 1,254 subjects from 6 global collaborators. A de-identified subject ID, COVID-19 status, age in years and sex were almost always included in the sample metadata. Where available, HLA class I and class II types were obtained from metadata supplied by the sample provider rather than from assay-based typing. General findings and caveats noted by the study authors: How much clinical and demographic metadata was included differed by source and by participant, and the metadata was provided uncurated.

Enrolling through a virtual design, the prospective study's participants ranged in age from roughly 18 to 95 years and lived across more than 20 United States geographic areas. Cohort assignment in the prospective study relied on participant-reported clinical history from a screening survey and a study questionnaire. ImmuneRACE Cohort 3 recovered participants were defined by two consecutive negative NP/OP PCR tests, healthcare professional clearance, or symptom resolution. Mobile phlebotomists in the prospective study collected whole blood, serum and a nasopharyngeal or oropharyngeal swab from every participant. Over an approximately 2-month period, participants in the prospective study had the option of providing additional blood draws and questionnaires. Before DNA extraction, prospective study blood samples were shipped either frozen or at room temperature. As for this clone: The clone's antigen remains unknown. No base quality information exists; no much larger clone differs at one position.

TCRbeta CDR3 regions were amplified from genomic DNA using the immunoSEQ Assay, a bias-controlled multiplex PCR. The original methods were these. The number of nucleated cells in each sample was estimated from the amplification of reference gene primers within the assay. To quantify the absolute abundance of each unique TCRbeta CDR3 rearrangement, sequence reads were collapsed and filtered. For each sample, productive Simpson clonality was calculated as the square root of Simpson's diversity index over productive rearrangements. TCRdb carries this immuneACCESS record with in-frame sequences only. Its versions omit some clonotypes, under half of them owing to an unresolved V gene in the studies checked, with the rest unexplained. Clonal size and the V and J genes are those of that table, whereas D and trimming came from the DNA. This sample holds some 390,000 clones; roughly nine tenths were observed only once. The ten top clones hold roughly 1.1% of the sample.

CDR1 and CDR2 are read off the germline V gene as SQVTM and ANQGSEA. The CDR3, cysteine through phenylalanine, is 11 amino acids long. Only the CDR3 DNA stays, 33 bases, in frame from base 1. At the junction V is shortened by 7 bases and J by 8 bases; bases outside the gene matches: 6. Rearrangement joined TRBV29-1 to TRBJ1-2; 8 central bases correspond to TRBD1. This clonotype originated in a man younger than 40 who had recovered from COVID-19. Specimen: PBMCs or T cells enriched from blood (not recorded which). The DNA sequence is TGCAGCGCCCGGACAGGGACCGGCTACACCTTC. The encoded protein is CSARTGTGYTF.